The 24 T cell receptor beta chains in this list originate from one sample, sequenced in a study of T cell responses to AZD1222 COVID-19 vaccine. The table came from immunoSEQ multiplex PCR; TCRdb's copy has only in-frame clones and leaves some out. Here the sample spans some 120,000 clones, more than 75% being singletons. Specimen: peripheral blood, collected on day 0 of AZD1222 vaccination. Every receptor here comes from an adult in good health.

The CDR3 nucleotides read TGTGCCATCAGAGGGGACAGCTCGACTGAAGCTTTCTTT. Protein sequence: CAIRGDSSTEAFF. This chain uses TRBV10-3 with TRBJ1-1; TRBD1 aligns across 7 bases. J was trimmed by 5 bases and V by 6 bases; bases with no gene match: 6. The germline V gene has CDR1 ENHRY and CDR2 SYGVKD. The CDR3 length is 13 residues.

Comment on this clone: The sample has other DNA sequences that encode this CDR3 too. The chain has TRBV5-1 and TRBJ1-2, with a tentative D call TRBD1 (5 bases). The CDR3 is made up of 14 amino acids. The V and J ends lost 0 bases and 4 bases respectively, with 10 bases between them. Germline CDR1 is SGHRS and CDR2 is YFSETQ. Here the CDR3 reads CASSLGQGGYGYTF. As DNA, the CDR3 is TGCGCCAGCAGCTTGGGGCAGGGAGGCTATGGCTACACCTTC.

This chain connects TRBV9 to TRBJ2-7, with 9 positions matching TRBD1. This CDR3 comprises 14 residues. Per germline, CDR1 SGDLS and CDR2 YYNGEE. The junction had 8 bases not matched to a gene; V was cut back by 4 bases and J by 6 bases. CDR3 coding DNA: TGTGCCAGCAGCACCTGGGACAGGGTCGGCGAGCAGTACTTC. This translates into CASSTWDRVGEQYF.

J is TRBJ2-2 and V is TRBV6-4; D gene uncertain. V was pared by 3 bases and J by 6 bases, with 8 bases between. CDR1 MRHNA and CDR2 SNTAGT come from the germline V gene. The CDR3 runs to 13 residues. Here the CDR3 DNA reads TGTGCCAGCAGTGAGGTTCTTGCCGGGGAGCTGTTTTTT. The encoded protein is CASSEVLAGELFF.

J is TRBJ2-3 and V is TRBV5-1; TRBD1 matches 9 bases. J lost 1 base, V lost 0 bases, and 3 bases had no gene match. Germline V gene data show CDR1 as SGHRS and CDR2 as YFSETQ. The CDR3 has 16 residues. The CDR3 loop is CASSLGGQGGTDTQYF. The CDR3 DNA reads as TGCGCCAGCAGCTTGGGGGGACAGGGTGGCACAGATACGCAGTATTTT.

The chain links TRBV6-5 to TRBJ1-1, with TRBD1 matching over 8 bases. Germline values: CDR1 MNHEY, CDR2 SVGAGI. Trimming at V came to 4 bases and at J to 1 base, leaving 2 bases not matched to a gene. The CDR3 sequence is 14 residues long. The CDR3 is CASSSDRGNTEAFF. CDR3 nucleotide sequence: TGTGCCAGCAGTTCCGACAGGGGGAACACTGAAGCTTTCTTT.

The chain combines TRBV19 with TRBJ1-1; tentative D call: TRBD1 (5 bases). This CDR3 is built from 14 residues. The V gene's germline CDR1 is LNHDA and CDR2 SQIVND (reference sequence). Trimming took off 9 bases at V and 4 bases at J, with 18 bases between the two ends. CDR3 DNA: TGTGCCAGGGCGAGGGAGGGGAGTTTCACTGAAGCTTTCTTT. Its translation is CARAREGSFTEAFF.

The chain carries TRBV5-1 and TRBJ1-1, with D tentatively TRBD1 (5 bases). The CDR3 extends over 13 amino acids. V dropped 4 bases and J dropped 11 bases, with 18 bases sitting between them. Germline lookup yields CDR1 SGHRS and CDR2 YFSETQ. The CDR3 DNA is TGCGCCAGCAGCGTGGGGACCCCAGGGTCGGCTTTCTTT. As protein: CASSVGTPGSAFF.

The chain has TRBV6-2 or TRBV6-3 and TRBJ1-6; 10 bases are a match to TRBD1. Germline V gene sequence: CDR1 MNHEY, CDR2 SVGEGT. CDR3 length: 15 residues. The V and J ends lost 6 bases and 10 bases, in that order; junction bases with no gene match: 9. DNA of the CDR3: TGTGCCAGCAGCCGACAGGGGGCCCTCGGGTCACCCCTCCACTTT. It is translated as CASSRQGALGSPLHF.

This clone came up once. The rearrangement uses TRBV24-1 and TRBJ1-5; D remains ambiguous. V was trimmed by 1 base and J by 7 bases, leaving 7 bases between them. Germline V CDR1 and CDR2: KGHDR, SFDVKD. This CDR3 comprises 13 residues. CDR3 region: CATSDFSEQPQHF. CDR3 coding DNA: TGTGCCACCAGTGATTTTTCAGAACAGCCCCAGCATTTT.

The chain has TRBV6-5 and TRBJ2-5; D remains ambiguous. Germline loops: CDR1 MNHEY, CDR2 SVGAGI. The CDR3 is 13 residues long. The V end lost 6 bases, the J end lost 5 bases, and 13 bases lay between the germline ends. CDR3: CASRNPGRETQYF. DNA for the CDR3: TGTGCCAGCAGAAATCCGGGCCGGGAGACCCAGTACTTC.

This clone has only a few counts. The CDR3 nucleotides read TGCGCCAGCAGCAACCAGGGGGGGTTCTCCTACAATGAGCAGTTCTTC. This translates into CASSNQGGFSYNEQFF. The chain couples TRBV5-1 to TRBJ2-1; the D gene could be TRBD1 or TRBD2 (7 bases each). CDR1 and CDR2 (germline): SGHRS, YFSETQ. Trimming stripped 4 bases from V and 0 bases from J, with 14 bases between. The CDR3 totals 16 residues.

V gene TRBV19 combines with J gene TRBJ2-5, with D uncertain. Germline V gene sequence: CDR1 LNHDA, CDR2 SQIVND (reference sequence). The V gene lost 5 bases and the J gene lost 0 bases, with 10 bases spanning the gap. The CDR3 extends over 14 amino acids. For the CDR3, the DNA is TGTGCCAGTAGTCCCGGGTGGAACCAAGAGACCCAGTACTTC. Residues: CASSPGWNQETQYF.

The V call is TRBV27, the J call TRBJ1-2; D is possibly TRBD1 (5 bases). In germline, CDR1 is MNHEY, CDR2 SMNVEV (reference sequence). Trimming stripped 4 bases from V and 4 bases from J, with 16 bases between. The CDR3 totals 15 residues. The CDR3 DNA sequence: TGTGCCAGCAGTTCGTCCGGGGGAGACTTCTATGGCTACACCTTC. Protein sequence: CASSSSGGDFYGYTF.

The CDR3 DNA reads as TGTGCCAGCAGTTCGGTCACAGATACGCAGTATTTT. It encodes CASSSVTDTQYF. J is TRBJ2-3 and V is TRBV28, with no clear D. Germline assignment: CDR1 MDHEN and CDR2 SYDVKM. V gave up 4 bases and J gave up 2 bases, with 4 bases separating them. The CDR3 consists of 12 residues.

This chain uses TRBV27 with TRBJ1-1; 12 bases are shared with TRBD1. Unmatched junction bases numbered 6, after V lost 6 bases and J lost 7 bases. The germline CDR1 and CDR2 sequences are MNHEY and SMNVEV (reference sequence). The CDR3 totals 14 residues. CDR3 region: CASRGTGGGSEAFF. The CDR3 bases are TGTGCCAGCAGGGGGACAGGGGGCGGGAGTGAAGCTTTCTTT.

The J gene is TRBJ2-2, the V gene TRBV2, with D unclear. In germline, CDR1 is SNHLY, CDR2 FYNNEI. This CDR3 has 14 residues. V dropped 3 bases and J dropped 2 bases, with 7 bases sitting between them. The CDR3 nucleotides read TGTGCCAGCAGTGATTGGGATAACACCGGGGAGCTGTTTTTT. Translation: CASSDWDNTGELFF.

This clone was observed a handful of times. J is TRBJ2-7 and V is TRBV7-2; possible D gene TRBD2, 6 bases. Germline lookup yields CDR1 SGHTA and CDR2 FQGNSA. This CDR3 spans 14 amino acids. V lost 5 bases and J lost 4, with 15 bases in between. CDR3 sequence (DNA): TGTGCCAGCAGCCCCGGGCGGGGAGAGTACGAGCAGTACTTC. Translation: CASSPGRGEYEQYF.

The chain joins TRBV6-5 to TRBJ1-6, with no clear D. Germline assignment: CDR1 MNHEY and CDR2 SVGAGI. The CDR3 is made up of 15 amino acids. V lost 10 bases, J lost 7 bases, and 20 bases lay in between. The chain's CDR3 is CATNPLGSGNSPLHF. DNA of the CDR3: TGTGCCACCAACCCGTTAGGGTCCGGAAATTCACCCCTCCACTTT.

CDR3 protein: CASSPSGAYGEQYF. The CDR3 nucleotides read TGTGCCAGCTCACCTAGCGGGGCCTATGGGGAGCAGTACTTC. The chain is built from TRBV18 and TRBJ2-7; the match to TRBD2 covers 8 bases. Germline lookup yields CDR1 KGHSH and CDR2 LQKENI. Trimming took 3 bases from V and 7 from J; bases not matched to a gene: 8. CDR3 length equals 14 residues.

CDR3 region: CASSVGHLSNQPQHF. CDR3 coding DNA: TGTGCCAGTAGTGTAGGACACCTTAGCAATCAGCCCCAGCATTTT. This rearrangement joins TRBV19 to TRBJ1-5; D might be TRBD1 (5 bases). This CDR3 has 15 amino acids. Germline assignment: CDR1 LNHDA and CDR2 SQIVND (reference sequence). Trimming stripped 5 bases from V and 0 bases from J, with 11 bases between. The variable domain in full, with the rest retrieved from reference TRBV19 and TRBJ1-5, is DGGITQSPKYLFRKEGQNVTLSCEQNLNHDAMYWYRQDPGQGLRLIYYSQIVNDFQKGDIAEGYSVSREKKESFPLTVTSAQKNPTAFYLCASSVGHLSNQPQHFGDGTRLSIL.

This clone was counted a few times. The chain employs TRBV7-8 and TRBJ2-7; tentatively, D is TRBD1 or TRBD2 (5 bases each). V was pared by 5 bases and J by 3 bases, with 14 bases between. CDR3 length: 14 amino acids. CDR1 SGHVS and CDR2 FQNEAQ come from the germline V gene. CDR3 sequence reads: CASSTQWGRYEQYF. The CDR3 nucleotides are TGTGCCAGCAGCACCCAGTGGGGACGCTACGAGCAGTACTTC.

The V gene is TRBV11-3, the J gene TRBJ2-1, with D possibly called TRBD1 or TRBD2 (5 bases each). CDR1 is SGHNT and CDR2 is YENEEA in the germline V gene. V lost 4 bases, J lost 10 bases, and 17 bases lay in between. CDR3 length: 14 residues. The CDR3 DNA follows: TGTGCCAGCAGCTCGGAACGCAAAGGGACCGAGCAGTTCTTC. This codes for CASSSERKGTEQFF.

The chain is built from TRBV7-3 and TRBJ2-1; 9 nucleotides line up with TRBD2. Germline loops: CDR1 SGHTA, CDR2 FQGTGA. V shed 5 bases, J shed 4 bases, and the junction held 6 bases outside the gene matches. The length of the CDR3 is 15 residues. The CDR3 sequence is CASSLLAGPYNEQFF. The CDR3 nucleotides are TGTGCCAGCAGCCTGCTAGCGGGACCATACAATGAGCAGTTCTTC.